The present T cell receptor (beta chain) was sequenced within a study of T-cell memory formation after mild COVID-19. Study overall: TCR clusters were mostly confined to one donor each.

This CDR3 is 12 amino acids long. V was cut by 0 bases and J by 6 bases, with 6 bases left in between. Germline V gene data show CDR1 as MNHEY and CDR2 as SVGAGI. Study conclusions and caveats: Balance between CD4 and CD8 was seen in clones contracting day 15 to 85, and a CD4+ lean was seen in later expanders.

5'RACE primed from the constant segment yielded TCR alpha and TCR beta cDNA libraries bearing sample barcodes and UMIs. MiXCR, applied by TCRdb to the 5' RACE reads, yields one record per CDR3 protein. The sample carries around 310,000 distinct CDR3 sequences, approximately 16% recorded once. As concerns this clonotype: Its specificity is not known.

This sequence joins TRBV6-5 and TRBJ2-7, with unresolved D. The receptor comes from a man between 18 and 29 years old who had mild COVID-19 (a few samples of this study predate the infection). Cell type and time point are not known. Sequencing input: PBMCs or a T cell subset sorted from them (not recorded which). CDR3 coding DNA: TGTGCCAGCAGTTACTCAGACTCCGAGCAGTACTTC. It specifies CASSYSDSEQYF.